This T cell receptor (beta chain) was sequenced during a study of vaccination and CD4 T cells after COVID-19. This clonotype was seen more than once but under ten times. Antigen: not known. Sequencing of the DNA from cultured CD4+ T cells was carried out with the Oncomine TCR Beta short-read assay. TCRdb reprocessed the PCR reads via MiXCR and lists one record per CDR3 protein. This sample carries about 20,000 distinct CDR3 sequences, 25% to 30% of them seen once, and the ten largest clones take around a sixth. CDR3 length: 14 residues. CDR1 and CDR2 (germline): SGDLS, YYNGEE. V lost 0 bases to trimming and J lost 5 bases, with 11 bases between them. Treatment of the sample: approximately 10-day PBMC culture with coronavirus spike peptide pools or control peptides (ViraFEST assay).

V gene TRBV9 combines with J gene TRBJ1-1; TRBD1 is a possible D gene (5 bases). This clonotype originated in a human donor with COVID-19. The sequenced material came from cultured CD4+ T cells from blood. The CDR3 region has the DNA TGTGCCAGCAGCGTAGGAGGAGAGGGGACTGAAGCTTTCTTT. Encoded protein: CASSVGGEGTEAFF.